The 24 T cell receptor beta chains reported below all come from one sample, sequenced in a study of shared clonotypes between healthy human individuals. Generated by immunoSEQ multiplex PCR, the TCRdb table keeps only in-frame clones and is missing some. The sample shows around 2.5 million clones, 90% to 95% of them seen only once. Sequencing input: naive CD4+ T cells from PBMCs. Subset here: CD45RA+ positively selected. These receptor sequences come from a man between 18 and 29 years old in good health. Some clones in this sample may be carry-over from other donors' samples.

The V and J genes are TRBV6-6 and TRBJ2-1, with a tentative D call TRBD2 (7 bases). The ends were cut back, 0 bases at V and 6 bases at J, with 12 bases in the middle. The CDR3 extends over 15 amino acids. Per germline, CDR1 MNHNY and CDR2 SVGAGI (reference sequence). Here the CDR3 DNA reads TGTGCCAGCAGTTACTCGGGGAGGGGGGGCAATGAGCAGTTCTTC. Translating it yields CASSYSGRGGNEQFF.

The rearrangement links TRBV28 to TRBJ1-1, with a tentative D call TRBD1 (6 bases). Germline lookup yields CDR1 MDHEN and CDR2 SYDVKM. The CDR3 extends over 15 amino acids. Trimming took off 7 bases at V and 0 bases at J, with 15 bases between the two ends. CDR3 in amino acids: CASTRGGPVNTEAFF. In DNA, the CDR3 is TGTGCCAGCACGAGGGGGGGGCCCGTGAACACTGAAGCTTTCTTT. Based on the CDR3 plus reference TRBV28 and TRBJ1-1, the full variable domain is DVKVTQSSRYLVKRTGEKVFLECVQDMDHENMFWYRQDPGLGLRLIYFSYDVKMKEKGDIPEGYSVSREKKERFSLILESASTNQTSMYLCASTRGGPVNTEAFFGQGTRLTVV.

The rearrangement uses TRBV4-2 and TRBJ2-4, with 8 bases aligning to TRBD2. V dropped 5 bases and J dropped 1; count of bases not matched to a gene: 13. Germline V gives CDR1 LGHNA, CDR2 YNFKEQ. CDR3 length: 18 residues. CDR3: CASSLERIREGAKNIQYF. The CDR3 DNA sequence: TGTGCCAGCAGCTTGGAGAGGATTCGGGAGGGGGCCAAAAACATTCAGTACTTC.

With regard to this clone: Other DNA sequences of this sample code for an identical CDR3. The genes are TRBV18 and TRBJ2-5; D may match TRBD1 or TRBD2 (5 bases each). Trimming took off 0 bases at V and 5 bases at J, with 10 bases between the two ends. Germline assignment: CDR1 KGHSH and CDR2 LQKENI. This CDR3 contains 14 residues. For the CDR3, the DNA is TGTGCCAGCTCACCACCATCCGGGGCGGAGACCCAGTACTTC. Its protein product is CASSPPSGAETQYF.

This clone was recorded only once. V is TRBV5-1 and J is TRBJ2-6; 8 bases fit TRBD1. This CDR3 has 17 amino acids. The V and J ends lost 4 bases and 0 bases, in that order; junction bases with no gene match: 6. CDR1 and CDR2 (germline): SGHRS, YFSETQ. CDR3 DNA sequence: TGCGCCAGCAGCCTCCGGGACAGGCCCTCTGGGGCCAACGTCCTGACTTTC. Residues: CASSLRDRPSGANVLTF.

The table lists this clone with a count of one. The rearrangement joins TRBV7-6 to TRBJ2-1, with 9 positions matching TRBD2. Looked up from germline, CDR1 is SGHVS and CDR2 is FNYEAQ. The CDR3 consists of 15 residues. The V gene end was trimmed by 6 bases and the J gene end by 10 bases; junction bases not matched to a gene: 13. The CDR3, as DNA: TGTGCCAGCAGAGAATTTGCGGGAGGGCATGACGAGCAGTTCTTC. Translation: CASREFAGGHDEQFF. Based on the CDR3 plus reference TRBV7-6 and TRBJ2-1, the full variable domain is GAGVSQSPRYKVTKRGQDVALRCDPISGHVSLYWYRQALGQGPEFLTYFNYEAQQDKSGLPNDRFSAERPEGSISTLTIQRTEQRDSAMYRCASREFAGGHDEQFFGPGTRLTVL.

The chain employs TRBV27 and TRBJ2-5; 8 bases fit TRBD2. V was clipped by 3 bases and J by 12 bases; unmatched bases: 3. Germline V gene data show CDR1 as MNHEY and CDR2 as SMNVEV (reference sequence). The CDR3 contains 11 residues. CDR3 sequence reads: CASSLGLVEYF. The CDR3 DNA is TGTGCCAGCAGTTTGGGACTAGTGGAGTACTTC.

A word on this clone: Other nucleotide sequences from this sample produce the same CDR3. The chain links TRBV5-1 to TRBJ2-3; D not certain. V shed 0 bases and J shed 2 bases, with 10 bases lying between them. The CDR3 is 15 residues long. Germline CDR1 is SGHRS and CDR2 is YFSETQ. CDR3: CASSLGAGDTDTQYF. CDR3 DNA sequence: TGCGCCAGCAGCTTGGGCGCTGGGGACACAGATACGCAGTATTTT.

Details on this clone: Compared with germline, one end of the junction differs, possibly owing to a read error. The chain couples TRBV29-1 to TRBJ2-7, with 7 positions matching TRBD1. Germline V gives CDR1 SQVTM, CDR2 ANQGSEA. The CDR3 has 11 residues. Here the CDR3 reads CSVWDSYGQYF. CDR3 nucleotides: TGCAGCGTCTGGGACAGCTACGGGCAGTACTTC.

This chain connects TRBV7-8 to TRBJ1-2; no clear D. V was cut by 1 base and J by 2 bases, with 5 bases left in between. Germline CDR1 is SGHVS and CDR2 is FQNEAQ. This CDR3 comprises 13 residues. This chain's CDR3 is CASSLVANYGYTF. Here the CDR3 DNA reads TGTGCCAGCAGCTTAGTGGCCAACTATGGCTACACCTTC. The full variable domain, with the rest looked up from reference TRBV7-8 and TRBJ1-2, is GAGVSQSPRYKVAKRGQDVALRCDPISGHVSLFWYQQALGQGPEFLTYFQNEAQLDKSGLPSDRFFAERPEGSVSTLKIQRTQQEDSAVYLCASSLVANYGYTFGSGTRLTVV.

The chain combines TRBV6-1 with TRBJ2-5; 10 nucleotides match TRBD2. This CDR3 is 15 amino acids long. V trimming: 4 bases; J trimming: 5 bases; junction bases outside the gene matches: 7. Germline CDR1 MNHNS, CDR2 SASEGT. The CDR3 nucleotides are TGTGCCAGCAGTGGGTCACTAGCGGGAAGGGAGACCCAGTACTTC. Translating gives CASSGSLAGRETQYF.

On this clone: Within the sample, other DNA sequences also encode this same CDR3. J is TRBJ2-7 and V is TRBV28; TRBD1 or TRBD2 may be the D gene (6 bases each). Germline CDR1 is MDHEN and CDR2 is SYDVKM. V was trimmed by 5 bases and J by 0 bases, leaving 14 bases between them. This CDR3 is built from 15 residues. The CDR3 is CASSPPGGRSYEQYF. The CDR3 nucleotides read TGTGCCAGCAGTCCCCCCGGGGGCCGCTCCTACGAGCAGTACTTC.

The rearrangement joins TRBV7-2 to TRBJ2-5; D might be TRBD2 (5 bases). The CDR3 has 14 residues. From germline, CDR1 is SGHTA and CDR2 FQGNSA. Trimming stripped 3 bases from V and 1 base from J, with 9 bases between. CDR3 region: CASSFRAGQETQYF. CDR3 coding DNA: TGTGCCAGCAGCTTTAGGGCGGGCCAAGAGACCCAGTACTTC.

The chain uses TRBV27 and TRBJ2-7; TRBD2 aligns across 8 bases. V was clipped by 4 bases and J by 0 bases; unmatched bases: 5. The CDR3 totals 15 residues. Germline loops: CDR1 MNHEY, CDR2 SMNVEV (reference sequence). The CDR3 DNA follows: TGTGCCAGCAGTTCCCCGACTAGCGTCTCCTACGAGCAGTACTTC. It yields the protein CASSSPTSVSYEQYF.

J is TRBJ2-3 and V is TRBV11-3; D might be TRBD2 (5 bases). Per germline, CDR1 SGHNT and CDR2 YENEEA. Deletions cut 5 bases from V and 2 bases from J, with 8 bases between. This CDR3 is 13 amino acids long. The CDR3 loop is CASSGLHTDTQYF. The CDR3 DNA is TGTGCCAGCAGCGGACTTCACACAGATACGCAGTATTTT.

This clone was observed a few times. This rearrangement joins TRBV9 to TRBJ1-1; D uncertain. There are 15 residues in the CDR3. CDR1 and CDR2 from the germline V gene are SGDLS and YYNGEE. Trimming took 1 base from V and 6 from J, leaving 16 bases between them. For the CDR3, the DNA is TGTGCCAGCAGCGTATTTGGGGAGTTGGTCTCTGAAGCTTTCTTT. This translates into CASSVFGELVSEAFF.

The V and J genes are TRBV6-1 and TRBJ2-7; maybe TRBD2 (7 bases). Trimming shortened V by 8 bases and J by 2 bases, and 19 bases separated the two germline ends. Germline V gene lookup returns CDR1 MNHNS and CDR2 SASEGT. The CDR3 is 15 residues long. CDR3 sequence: CASLTRGGTAYEQYF. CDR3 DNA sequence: TGTGCCAGCTTGACGAGGGGGGGTACCGCCTACGAGCAGTACTTC.

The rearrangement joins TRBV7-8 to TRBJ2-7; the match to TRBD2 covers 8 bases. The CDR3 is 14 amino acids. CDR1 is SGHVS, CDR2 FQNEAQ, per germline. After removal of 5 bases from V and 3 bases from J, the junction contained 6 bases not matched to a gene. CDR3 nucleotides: TGTGCCAGCAGCGTCATTAGCGGGGTCTACGAGCAGTACTTC. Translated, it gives CASSVISGVYEQYF.

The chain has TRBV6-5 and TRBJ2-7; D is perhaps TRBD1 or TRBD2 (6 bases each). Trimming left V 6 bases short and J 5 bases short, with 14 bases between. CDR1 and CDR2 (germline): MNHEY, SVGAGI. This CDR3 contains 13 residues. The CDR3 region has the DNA TGTGCCAGCAGAGAGGGGGGTTCGCACGAGCAGTACTTC. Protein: CASREGGSHEQYF.

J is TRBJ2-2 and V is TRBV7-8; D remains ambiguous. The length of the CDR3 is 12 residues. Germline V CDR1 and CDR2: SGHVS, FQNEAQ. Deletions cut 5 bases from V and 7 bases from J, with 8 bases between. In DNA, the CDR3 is TGTGCCAGCAGCCAAGCCCTCGGGGAGCTGTTTTTT. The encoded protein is CASSQALGELFF.

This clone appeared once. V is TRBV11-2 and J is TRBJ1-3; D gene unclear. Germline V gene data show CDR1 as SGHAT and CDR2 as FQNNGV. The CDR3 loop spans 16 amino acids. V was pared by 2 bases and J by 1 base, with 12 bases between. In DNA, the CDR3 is TGTGCCAGCAGCTTATTAGTTGGGAATTCTGGAAACACCATATATTTT. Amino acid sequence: CASSLLVGNSGNTIYF. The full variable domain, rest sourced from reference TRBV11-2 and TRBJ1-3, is EAGVAQSPRYKIIEKRQSVAFWCNPISGHATLYWYQQILGQGPKLLIQFQNNGVVDDSQLPKDRFSAERLKGVDSTLKIQPAKLEDSAVYLCASSLLVGNSGNTIYFGEGSWLTVV.

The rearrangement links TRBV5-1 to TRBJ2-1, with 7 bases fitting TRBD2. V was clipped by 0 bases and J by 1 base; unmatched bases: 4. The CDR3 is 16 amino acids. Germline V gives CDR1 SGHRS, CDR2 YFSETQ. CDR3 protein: CASSLGPGGSYNEQFF. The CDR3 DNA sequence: TGCGCCAGCAGCTTGGGACCGGGAGGTTCCTACAATGAGCAGTTCTTC.

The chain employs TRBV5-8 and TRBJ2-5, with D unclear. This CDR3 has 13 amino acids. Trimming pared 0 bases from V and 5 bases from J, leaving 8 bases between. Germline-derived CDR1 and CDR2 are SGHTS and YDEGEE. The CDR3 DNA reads TGTGCCAGCAGCTTGGTCGGCGAGGAGACCCAGTACTTC. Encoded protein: CASSLVGEETQYF.

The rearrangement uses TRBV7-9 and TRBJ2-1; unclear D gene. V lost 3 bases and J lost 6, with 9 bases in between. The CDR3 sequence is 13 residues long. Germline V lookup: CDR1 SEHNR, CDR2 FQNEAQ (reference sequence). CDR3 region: CASSLGILNEQFF. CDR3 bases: TGTGCCAGCAGCTTGGGGATTCTCAATGAGCAGTTCTTC.